Listed here is a single T cell receptor beta chain. Germline V gene sequence: CDR1 LNHDA, CDR2 SQIVND (reference sequence). This CDR3 is 15 amino acids long. J gave up 1 base and V 6 bases, and 7 bases lay outside the gene matches. This specimen comes from a study of cytomegalovirus exposure and HLA in healthy donors. Primers: 60 Vbeta forward and 13 Jbeta reverse. Produced via immunoSEQ multiplex PCR; TCRdb's table is partial and in-frame only. The sample carries more than 150,000 clones, roughly 77% recorded once. The receptor was isolated from a woman in her 40s in good health and CMV-seropositive. The sequenced material came from PBMCs. This chain uses TRBV19 with TRBJ1-1; TRBD1 matches 8 bases. CDR3 in amino acids: CASRDRTGWNTEAFF. The CDR3 coding sequence is TGTGCCAGTAGGGATCGGACAGGGTGGAACACTGAAGCTTTCTTT. Drawing the rest from reference TRBV19 and TRBJ1-1, the complete variable domain is DGGITQSPKYLFRKEGQNVTLSCEQNLNHDAMYWYRQDPGQGLRLIYYSQIVNDFQKGDIAEGYSVSREKKESFPLTVTSAQKNPTAFYLCASRDRTGWNTEAFFGQGTRLTVV.